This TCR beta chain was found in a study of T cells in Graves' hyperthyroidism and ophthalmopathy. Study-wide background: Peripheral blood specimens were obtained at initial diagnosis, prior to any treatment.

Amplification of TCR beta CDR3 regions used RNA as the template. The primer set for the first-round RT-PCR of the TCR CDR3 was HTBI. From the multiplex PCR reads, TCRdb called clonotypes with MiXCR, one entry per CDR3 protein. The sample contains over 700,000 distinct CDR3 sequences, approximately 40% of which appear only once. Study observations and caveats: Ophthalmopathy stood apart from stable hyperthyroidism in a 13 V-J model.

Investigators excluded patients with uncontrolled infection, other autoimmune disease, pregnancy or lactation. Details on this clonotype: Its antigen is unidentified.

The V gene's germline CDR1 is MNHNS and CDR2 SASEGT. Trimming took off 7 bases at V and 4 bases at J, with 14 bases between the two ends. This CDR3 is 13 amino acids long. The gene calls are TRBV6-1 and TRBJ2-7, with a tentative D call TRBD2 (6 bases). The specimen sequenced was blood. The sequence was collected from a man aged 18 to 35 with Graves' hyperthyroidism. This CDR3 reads CASTPGLAYEQYF. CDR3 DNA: TGTGCCAGCACTCCGGGACTTGCGTACGAGCAGTACTTC.